The 15 T cell receptor beta chains below all came from one sample that was sequenced in a study of T cell responses to AZD1222 COVID-19 vaccine. Here immunoSEQ multiplex PCR was the method, and the copy in TCRdb shows in-frame clones only, minus some. The sample includes hundreds of thousands of clones, roughly 91% of them seen just once. The source was peripheral blood, collected on day 0 of MenACWY control vaccination. The receptors derive from an adult in good health.

This sequence joins TRBV12-5 and TRBJ2-5; D is ambiguous. Germline V gene lookup returns CDR1 LGHNT and CDR2 FRNRAP. This CDR3 is 13 amino acids long. Deletions cut 6 bases from V and 3 bases from J, with 11 bases between. This chain's CDR3 is CASGQFGKETQYF. Written as DNA, the CDR3 is TGTGCTAGTGGCCAGTTTGGGAAAGAGACCCAGTACTTC.

The CDR3 DNA is TGTGCCAGCAGCATACGACAGGGAGATGGCTACACCTTC. As protein: CASSIRQGDGYTF. The chain joins TRBV5-6 to TRBJ1-2; TRBD1 agrees at 7 bases. This CDR3 spans 13 amino acids. The J segment lost 6 bases and the V segment lost 4 bases, leaving 6 bases of the junction unmatched. Germline CDR1 is SGHDT and CDR2 is YYEEEE. Variable domain in full (rest from reference TRBV5-6 and TRBJ1-2): DAGVTQSPTHLIKTRGQQVTLRCSPKSGHDTVSWYQQALGQGPQFIFQYYEEEERQRGNFPDRFSGHQFPNYSSELNVNALLLGDSALYLCASSIRQGDGYTFGSGTRLTVV.

The gene calls are TRBV7-3 and TRBJ2-3, with TRBD2 matching 7 bases. The CDR3 has 15 residues. The germline gives CDR1 SGHTA, CDR2 FQGTGA. Trimming removed 7 bases from V and 1 base from J; junction bases left unmatched: 8. The CDR3 reads CASTQRGVGTDTQYF. The CDR3 DNA is TGTGCCAGCACCCAACGGGGGGTCGGCACAGATACGCAGTATTTT.

This clone was picked up one time. This chain connects TRBV2 to TRBJ2-7; maybe TRBD1 (5 bases). Trimming took 0 bases from V and 5 from J, leaving 11 bases between them. The CDR3 runs 14 residues. The germline V gene encodes CDR1 SNHLY and CDR2 FYNNEI. The chain's CDR3 is CASSEARGRDEQYF. For the CDR3, the DNA is TGTGCCAGCAGTGAAGCGCGTGGCAGGGACGAGCAGTACTTC. Together with reference TRBV2 and TRBJ2-7, the CDR3 gives the full variable domain: EPEVTQTPSHQVTQMGQEVILRCVPISNHLYFYWYRQILGQKVEFLVSFYNNEISEKSEIFDDQFSVERPDGSNFTLKIRSTKLEDSAMYFCASSEARGRDEQYFGPGTRLTVT.

This sequence joins TRBV30 and TRBJ2-4, with D unresolved. The CDR3 runs to 11 residues. Germline V gives CDR1 GTSNPN, CDR2 SVGIG (reference sequence). The CDR3 DNA sequence: TGTGGGGTGGTAGCCAAAAACATTCAGTACTTC. The encoded protein is CGVVAKNIQYF.

The J gene is TRBJ1-2, the V gene TRBV6-5; D is ambiguous. Between the trimmed V and J ends, which lost 6 bases and 2 bases, there was a span of 13 bases. The CDR3 length is 14 residues. The germline CDR1 and CDR2 sequences are MNHEY and SVGAGI. The CDR3 loop is CASRRGVGNYGYTF. Here the CDR3 DNA reads TGTGCCAGCAGGAGAGGAGTGGGGAACTATGGCTACACCTTC.

This clone was picked up one time. The CDR3 sequence: CASSPGTASGYTF. CDR3 nucleotides: TGTGCCAGCTCACCGGGGACAGCCAGTGGCTACACCTTC. V gene TRBV18 combines with J gene TRBJ1-2, with 7 positions matching TRBD1. CDR3 length equals 13 residues. Losses at the gene ends were 3 bases for V and 7 bases for J; bases not matched to a gene: 5. Germline lookup yields CDR1 KGHSH and CDR2 LQKENI.

The rearrangement joins TRBV3-1 (or the pseudogene TRBV3-2) to TRBJ2-1; D gene unclear. From germline, CDR1 is LGHDT and CDR2 YNNKEL (reference sequence). The CDR3 loop spans 11 amino acids. Trimming pared 0 bases from V and 10 bases from J, leaving 4 bases between. The CDR3: CASSQDVEQFF. Here the CDR3 DNA reads TGTGCCAGCAGCCAAGACGTCGAGCAGTTCTTC.

The chain joins TRBV29-1 to TRBJ2-7; 10 bases line up with TRBD1. Per germline, CDR1 SQVTM and CDR2 ANQGSEA. V was clipped by 6 bases and J by 3 bases; unmatched bases: 5. CDR3 length: 13 residues. CDR3 coding DNA: TGCAGCGTCTCCAGGACAGGGGGCTACGAGCAGTACTTC. Translated, it gives CSVSRTGGYEQYF.

The V gene is TRBV2, the J gene TRBJ1-5; D is unresolved. V shed 5 bases and J shed 7 bases, with 15 bases lying between them. This CDR3 has 14 amino acids. Germline CDR1 SNHLY, CDR2 FYNNEI. The CDR3 nucleotides are TGTGCCAGCAGTCCCTCATGGAGTGGGCAGCCCCAGCATTTT. This translates into CASSPSWSGQPQHF.

This chain links TRBV19 with TRBJ2-5, with D perhaps TRBD1 or TRBD2 (5 bases each). Trimming left V 9 bases short and J 0 bases short, with 11 bases between. Germline CDR1 reads LNHDA; CDR2 reads SQIVND (reference sequence). CDR3 length: 13 amino acids. The CDR3 is CASTGDHQETQYF. The CDR3 bases are TGTGCCAGCACTGGGGACCACCAAGAGACCCAGTACTTC.

The chain links TRBV10-3 to TRBJ1-6; 7 positions match TRBD1. Per the germline V gene, CDR1 is ENHRY and CDR2 is SYGVKD. CDR3 size: 16 residues. The ends lost 6 bases at V and 6 bases at J; junction bases unmatched: 11. The CDR3 DNA sequence: TGTGCCATCAGGGGTGAAGGGGGCGCAGGTAATTCACCCCTCCACTTT. As protein: CAIRGEGGAGNSPLHF.

The V and J genes are TRBV7-6 and TRBJ1-3; no clear D gene. The CDR3 contains 16 residues. The V and J ends lost 4 bases and 1 base respectively, with 14 bases between them. Germline-derived CDR1 and CDR2 are SGHVS and FNYEAQ. The CDR3 DNA reads as TGTGCCAGCAGCTCTGCGGGGTGGGGATCTGGAAACACCATATATTTT. Its translation is CASSSAGWGSGNTIYF.

The genes are TRBV5-8 and TRBJ1-3; possible D gene TRBD1, 5 bases. V dropped 1 base and J dropped 5 bases, with 10 bases sitting between them. Germline lookup yields CDR1 SGHTS and CDR2 YDEGEE. This CDR3 is 14 amino acids long. The chain's CDR3 is CASSLRDSRNTIYF. The CDR3 DNA is TGTGCCAGCAGCTTGCGCGACAGTCGAAACACCATATATTTT.

V is TRBV6-5 and J is TRBJ1-1; TRBD1 is a possible D gene (5 bases). The germline V gene has CDR1 MNHEY and CDR2 SVGAGI. With 6 bases removed from V and 8 bases from J, the gap between germline ends came to 19 bases. The CDR3 totals 14 residues. The CDR3 DNA is TGTGCCAGCAGAGTCCAGGCAGGGCATCCCGAAGCTTTCTTT. The encoded protein is CASRVQAGHPEAFF.